The 31 T cell receptor beta chains given below trace back to one sample, sequenced in a study of siplizumab effects on memory and regulatory T cells. Method: immunoSEQ multiplex PCR; TCRdb's copy keeps in-frame clones and lacks some. The sample consists of roughly 56,000 clones, more than 85% of them appearing once. Material for sequencing was CD8+ T cells sorted from blood. These receptors were obtained from a human donor in good health.

V gene TRBV5-4 combines with J gene TRBJ2-2; D may be TRBD2 (5 bases). From germline, CDR1 is SGHNT and CDR2 YYREEE (reference sequence). Trimming pared 0 bases from V and 6 bases from J, leaving 12 bases between. The length of the CDR3 is 15 residues. The CDR3, as DNA: TGTGCCAGCAGCTTGGGCGGAGGTGGGTCCGGGGAGCTGTTTTTT. Its translation is CASSLGGGGSGELFF.

This chain's CDR3 is CASSIGGRTEAFF. The CDR3 nucleotides are TGTGCCAGCAGTATAGGGGGCCGGACTGAAGCTTTCTTT. This chain connects TRBV27 to TRBJ1-1; TRBD1 aligns across 7 bases. This CDR3 has 13 amino acids. Germline V gene lookup returns CDR1 MNHEY and CDR2 SMNVEV (reference sequence). Trimming took 5 bases from V and 5 from J; bases not matched to a gene: 5.

V is TRBV5-5 and J is TRBJ1-5; TRBD1 matches at 8 bases. The CDR3 totals 18 residues. Trimming removed 0 bases from V and 0 bases from J; junction bases left unmatched: 8. Germline CDR1 reads SGHKS; CDR2 reads YYEKEE (reference sequence). CDR3 amino acids: CASSLVAGGVYSNQPQHF. The CDR3 DNA sequence: TGTGCCAGCAGCTTGGTAGCAGGGGGCGTTTATAGCAATCAGCCCCAGCATTTT.

The CDR3 sequence is CASVPLGETLDYGYTF. The DNA of the CDR3 is TGTGCCAGCGTACCATTAGGGGAAACCTTGGACTATGGCTACACCTTC. The chain has TRBV28 and TRBJ1-2; D perhaps matches TRBD1 (5 bases). Germline V gene data show CDR1 as MDHEN and CDR2 as SYDVKM. V was trimmed by 8 bases and J by 3 bases, leaving 22 bases between them. The CDR3 consists of 16 residues.

This clone was found once. This chain links TRBV28 with TRBJ1-2; D gene ambiguous. CDR3 length: 11 residues. V shed 4 bases and J shed 8 bases, with 8 bases lying between them. Per germline, CDR1 MDHEN and CDR2 SYDVKM. In DNA form, the CDR3 reads TGTGCCAGCAGTTCGGGAGGGGGCTACACCTTC. This sequence encodes CASSSGGGYTF.

The V call is TRBV6-1, the J call TRBJ2-7, with 9 positions matching TRBD1. The length of the CDR3 is 14 residues. CDR1 MNHNS and CDR2 SASEGT come from the germline V gene. Germline trimming cut 6 bases from V and 0 bases from J; bases unmatched to any gene: 3. The DNA of the CDR3 is TGTGCCAGCAGAGACAGGGGGGTCTCCTACGAGCAGTACTTC. Protein product: CASRDRGVSYEQYF.

V and J are TRBV4-1 and TRBJ1-2, with a weak D call TRBD1 (6 bases). V was shortened by 6 bases and J by 6 bases, with 17 bases between the two germline ends. The CDR3 is made up of 14 amino acids. The germline V gene has CDR1 MGHRA and CDR2 YSYEKL. This chain's CDR3 is CASRSRGGIDGYTF. CDR3 bases: TGCGCCAGCAGGTCTCGAGGGGGTATAGATGGCTACACCTTC.

The genes are TRBV25-1 and TRBJ1-4; D remains unclear. There are 12 residues in the CDR3. Trimming removed 0 bases from V and 8 bases from J, with 4 bases in between. From germline, CDR1 is MGHDK and CDR2 SYGVNS. CDR3 protein: CASSEYTEKLFF. CDR3 in DNA: TGTGCCAGCAGTGAATACACAGAAAAACTGTTTTTT.

The rearrangement joins TRBV4-2 to TRBJ2-5, with TRBD1 as a possible D gene (5 bases). The CDR3 has 17 residues. Germline V gene sequence: CDR1 LGHNA, CDR2 YNFKEQ. Trimming cost V 0 bases and J 1 base, with 15 bases left between them. In DNA form, the CDR3 reads TGTGCCAGCAGCCAAGAAGGGGATAACGATCCCCAAGAGACCCAGTACTTC. Translating it yields CASSQEGDNDPQETQYF.

The chain recombines TRBV6-5 with TRBJ1-1; D gene unclear. Trimming shortened V by 0 bases and J by 5 bases, and 7 bases separated the two germline ends. CDR1 and CDR2 from the germline V gene are MNHEY and SVGAGI. The CDR3 is 13 residues long. In DNA form, the CDR3 reads TGTGCCAGCAGTTACTCGATAAGTACTGAAGCTTTCTTT. Translation: CASSYSISTEAFF.

The chain recombines TRBV10-3 with TRBJ1-1; TRBD1 aligns across 10 bases. From germline, CDR1 is ENHRY and CDR2 SYGVKD. After removal of 8 bases from V and 5 bases from J, the junction contained 11 bases not matched to a gene. CDR3 length: 15 residues. The CDR3 spells CAIGFRDRGDTEAFF. The DNA of the CDR3 is TGTGCCATCGGCTTTAGGGACAGGGGTGATACTGAAGCTTTCTTT.

This chain joins TRBV27 and TRBJ2-7; 10 positions agree with TRBD2. J lost 7 bases, V lost 5 bases, and 5 bases had no gene match. Germline-derived CDR1 and CDR2 are MNHEY and SMNVEV (reference sequence). The length of the CDR3 is 13 residues. The CDR3: CASSLGLAREQYF. CDR3 in DNA: TGTGCCAGCAGTCTGGGACTAGCGCGTGAGCAGTACTTC.

This rearrangement joins TRBV5-6 to TRBJ2-3; D unclear. Trimming removed 4 bases at V and 1 base at J, with 4 bases between. The CDR3 has 12 amino acids. The germline V gene has CDR1 SGHDT and CDR2 YYEEEE. In DNA, the CDR3 is TGTGCCAGCAGCCATGGCACAGATACGCAGTATTTT. Translation: CASSHGTDTQYF.

V and J are TRBV9 and TRBJ1-1; 9 bases are a match to TRBD1. The CDR3 is 16 amino acids. CDR1 SGDLS and CDR2 YYNGEE come from the germline V gene. J was trimmed by 3 bases and V by 4 bases; bases with no gene match: 10. This chain's CDR3 is CASSSTPGTGYTEAFF. CDR3 nucleotide sequence: TGTGCCAGCAGCTCGACCCCCGGGACAGGGTACACTGAAGCTTTCTTT.

The chain employs TRBV18 and TRBJ2-3, with 9 bases identical to TRBD1. This CDR3 has 15 amino acids. Looked up from germline, CDR1 is KGHSH and CDR2 is LQKENI. V dropped 6 bases and J dropped 5; count of bases not matched to a gene: 9. Here the CDR3 reads CASSLPGQGEDTQYF. CDR3 in DNA: TGTGCCAGCTCCCTTCCGGGACAGGGTGAAGATACGCAGTATTTT.

This clone appeared once. The chain couples TRBV28 to TRBJ2-1; TRBD1 matches 8 bases. Germline values: CDR1 MDHEN, CDR2 SYDVKM. The CDR3 is 21 residues long. The J segment lost 6 bases and the V segment lost 1 base, leaving 23 bases of the junction unmatched. The CDR3 region is CASSLSPGQGTGPIWGNEQFF. The CDR3 DNA is TGTGCCAGCAGTTTATCCCCTGGACAGGGAACGGGGCCCATATGGGGCAATGAGCAGTTCTTC.

The V call is TRBV2, the J call TRBJ2-1; 7 bases map to TRBD2. The CDR3 extends over 16 amino acids. V shed 8 bases and J 5 bases; nucleotides not matched to a gene: 15. Germline V gives CDR1 SNHLY, CDR2 FYNNEI. Here the CDR3 reads CASSRPGLVGDNEQFF. CDR3 coding DNA: TGTGCCAGCTCCCGGCCAGGACTAGTGGGGGACAATGAGCAGTTCTTC.

The count of this clone is one. This chain connects TRBV27 to TRBJ1-1; a possible D gene is TRBD1 (6 bases). The V end lost 6 bases, the J end lost 0 bases, and 11 bases lay between the germline ends. The germline V gene encodes CDR1 MNHEY and CDR2 SMNVEV (reference sequence). The CDR3 totals 14 residues. The CDR3 is CASRDTGLNTEAFF. DNA for the CDR3: TGTGCCAGCAGAGACACAGGGCTGAACACTGAAGCTTTCTTT.

V is TRBV6-1 and J is TRBJ1-2; 10 bases map to TRBD1. The J segment lost 4 bases and the V segment lost 8 bases, leaving 10 bases of the junction unmatched. The CDR3 is 15 residues long. From germline, CDR1 is MNHNS and CDR2 SASEGT. CDR3 nucleotides: TGTGCCAGCGCTACGACAGGGGGCGTAGGCTATGGCTACACCTTC. Protein: CASATTGGVGYGYTF.

The V gene is TRBV27, the J gene TRBJ2-3; 8 positions match TRBD1. V shed 9 bases and J 3 bases; nucleotides not matched to a gene: 11. Germline CDR1 MNHEY, CDR2 SMNVEV (reference sequence). The CDR3 covers 15 residues. The CDR3 reads CARPIPGQETDTQYF. CDR3 sequence (DNA): TGTGCCAGACCCATCCCGGGACAGGAGACAGATACGCAGTATTTT.

The CDR3 DNA is TGCGCCAGCAGCCAAGATATGGCTAGAGGTTTCCAAGAGACCCAGTACTTC. It specifies CASSQDMARGFQETQYF. This chain connects TRBV4-1 to TRBJ2-5; no clear D. This CDR3 has 17 residues. Trimming left V 0 bases short and J 1 base short, with 15 bases between. The germline gives CDR1 MGHRA, CDR2 YSYEKL.

This clone came up a few times. The chain links TRBV9 to TRBJ2-2; D remains ambiguous. Germline assignment: CDR1 SGDLS and CDR2 YYNGEE. The CDR3 loop spans 15 amino acids. Trimming took off 1 base at V and 7 bases at J, with 14 bases between the two ends. The DNA of the CDR3 is TGTGCCAGCAGCGTATGGGCCCCAGCAGGCGGGGAGCTGTTTTTT. Amino acid sequence: CASSVWAPAGGELFF. Combining the CDR3 with reference TRBV9 and TRBJ2-2 gives the whole variable domain DSGVTQTPKHLITATGQRVTLRCSPRSGDLSVYWYQQSLDQGLQFLIQYYNGEERAKGNILERFSAQQFPDLHSELNLSSLELGDSALYFCASSVWAPAGGELFFGEGSRLTVL.

The chain has TRBV5-4 and TRBJ2-1; D call uncertain. The V gene's germline CDR1 is SGHNT and CDR2 YYREEE (reference sequence). Trimming stripped 4 bases from V and 4 bases from J, with 9 bases between. This CDR3 region has 13 residues. DNA for the CDR3: TGTGCCAGCAGCATTTCAGCGTACAATGAGCAGTTCTTC. It encodes CASSISAYNEQFF.

The V and J genes are TRBV7-2 and TRBJ2-7, with D unresolved. The CDR3 is 15 residues long. V lost 1 base and J 2 bases, leaving 12 bases between the germline ends. Germline CDR1 SGHTA, CDR2 FQGNSA. In nucleotides, the CDR3 is TGTGCCAGCAGCTTAGGACCGAGTCAGGCCTACGAGCAGTACTTC. Its translation: CASSLGPSQAYEQYF.

The CDR3 protein is CASRNGPYEQYF. DNA for the CDR3: TGTGCCAGTAGAAACGGACCCTACGAGCAGTACTTC. The genes are TRBV19 and TRBJ2-7; D is ambiguous. CDR3 length: 12 residues. V dropped 6 bases and J dropped 2 bases, with 8 bases sitting between them. The germline V gene has CDR1 LNHDA and CDR2 SQIVND (reference sequence).

The chain carries TRBV7-8 and TRBJ2-1; 10 bases match TRBD2. The CDR3 has 15 residues. CDR1 is SGHVS and CDR2 is FQNEAQ in the germline V gene. The V segment lost 5 bases and the J segment 7 bases; nucleotides outside the gene matches: 8. CDR3 sequence: CASSPGTSVTNEQFF. CDR3 nucleotide sequence: TGTGCCAGCAGCCCCGGGACTAGCGTCACGAATGAGCAGTTCTTC.

The CDR3 coding sequence is TGCGCCAGCAGTGAGGGAACGGGGCGGACTGAAGCTTTCTTT. Amino acids: CASSEGTGRTEAFF. The chain is built from TRBV10-1 and TRBJ1-1; tentatively, D is TRBD1 (5 bases). Looked up from germline, CDR1 is WNHNN and CDR2 is SYGVQD (reference sequence). This CDR3 is 14 amino acids long. V was cut by 2 bases and J by 5 bases, with 12 bases left in between.

This clone was counted a single time. The V and J genes are TRBV4-1 and TRBJ2-1; a possible D gene is TRBD1 (6 bases). CDR3 length: 14 amino acids. Trimming removed 1 base from V and 15 bases from J, with 19 bases in between. Per the germline V gene, CDR1 is MGHRA and CDR2 is YSYEKL. CDR3 DNA: TGCGCCAGCAGCCAAGGAGGGCTCCAGGGGCGTCTGTTCTTC. Its protein is CASSQGGLQGRLFF.

The genes are TRBV9 and TRBJ1-4; 8 bases are a match to TRBD1. The CDR3 extends over 16 amino acids. Germline V gene data show CDR1 as SGDLS and CDR2 as YYNGEE. Losses at the gene ends were 2 bases for V and 0 bases for J; bases not matched to a gene: 3. The CDR3 DNA reads as TGTGCCAGCAGCGTCGGACAGGGATCAACTAATGAAAAACTGTTTTTT. This encodes CASSVGQGSTNEKLFF.

This rearrangement joins TRBV6-1 to TRBJ2-3; 7 nucleotides agree with TRBD1. The length of the CDR3 is 16 residues. The germline V gene encodes CDR1 MNHNS and CDR2 SASEGT. Trimming removed 0 bases from V and 0 bases from J; junction bases left unmatched: 3. The CDR3 loop is CASSEALGQSTDTQYF. In DNA, the CDR3 is TGTGCCAGCAGTGAAGCTTTGGGACAGAGCACAGATACGCAGTATTTT.

V gene TRBV15 combines with J gene TRBJ1-4; 9 positions match TRBD1. Germline V CDR1 and CDR2: LNHNV, YYDKDF (reference sequence). V trimming: 0 bases; J trimming: 8 bases; junction bases outside the gene matches: 7. This CDR3 comprises 16 residues. The CDR3 bases are TGTGCCACCAGCAGAGATGGAAGGACAGGGGAGGAAAAACTGTTTTTT. Translation gives CATSRDGRTGEEKLFF. The complete variable domain, with remaining parts taken from reference TRBV15 and TRBJ1-4, reads DAMVIQNPRYQVTQFGKPVTLSCSQTLNHNVMYWYQQKSSQAPKLLFHYYDKDFNNEADTPDNFQSRRPNTSFCFLDIRSPGLGDTAMYLCATSRDGRTGEEKLFFGSGTQLSVL.